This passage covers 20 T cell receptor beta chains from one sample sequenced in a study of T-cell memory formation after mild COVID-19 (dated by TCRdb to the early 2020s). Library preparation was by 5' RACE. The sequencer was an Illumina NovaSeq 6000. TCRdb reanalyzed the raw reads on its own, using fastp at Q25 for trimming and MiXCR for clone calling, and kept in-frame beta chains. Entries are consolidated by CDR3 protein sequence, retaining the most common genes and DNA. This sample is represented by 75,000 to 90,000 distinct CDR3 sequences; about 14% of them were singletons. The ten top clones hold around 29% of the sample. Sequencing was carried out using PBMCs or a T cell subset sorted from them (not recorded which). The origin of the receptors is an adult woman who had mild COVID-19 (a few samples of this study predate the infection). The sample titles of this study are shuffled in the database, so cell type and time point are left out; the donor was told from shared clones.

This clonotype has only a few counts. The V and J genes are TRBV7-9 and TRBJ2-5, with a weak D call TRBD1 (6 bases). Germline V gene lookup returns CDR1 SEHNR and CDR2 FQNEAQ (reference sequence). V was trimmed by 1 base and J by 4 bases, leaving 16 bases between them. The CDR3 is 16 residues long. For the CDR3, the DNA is TGTGCCAGCAGCTTAGGATCTGGGGGCGGCGGAGAGACCCAGTACTTC. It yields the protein CASSLGSGGGGETQYF.

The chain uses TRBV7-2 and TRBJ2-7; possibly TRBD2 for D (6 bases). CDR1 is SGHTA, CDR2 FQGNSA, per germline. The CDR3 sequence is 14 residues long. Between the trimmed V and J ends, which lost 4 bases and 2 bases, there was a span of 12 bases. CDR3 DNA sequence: TGTGCCAGCAGCTCGGCACTAGCCCCCTACGAGCAGTACTTC. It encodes CASSSALAPYEQYF.

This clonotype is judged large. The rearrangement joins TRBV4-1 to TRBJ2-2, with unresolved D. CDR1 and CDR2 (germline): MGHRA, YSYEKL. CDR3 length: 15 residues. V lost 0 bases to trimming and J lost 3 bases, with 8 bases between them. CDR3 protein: CASSQDLEYTGELFF. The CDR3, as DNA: TGCGCCAGCAGCCAAGATCTGGAGTACACCGGGGAGCTGTTTTTT.

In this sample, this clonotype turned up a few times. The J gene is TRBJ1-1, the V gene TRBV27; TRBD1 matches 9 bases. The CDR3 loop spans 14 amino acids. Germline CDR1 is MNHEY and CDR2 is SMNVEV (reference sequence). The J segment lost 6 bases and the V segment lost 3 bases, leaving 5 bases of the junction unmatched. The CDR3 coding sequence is TGTGCCAGCAGTTTCCACAGGGGGCGAGCTGAAGCTTTCTTT. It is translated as CASSFHRGRAEAFF.

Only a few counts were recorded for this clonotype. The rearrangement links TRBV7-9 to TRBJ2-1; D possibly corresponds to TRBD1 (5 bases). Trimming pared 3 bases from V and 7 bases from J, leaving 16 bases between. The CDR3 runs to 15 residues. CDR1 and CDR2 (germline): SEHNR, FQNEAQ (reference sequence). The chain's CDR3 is CASSFIPGSGNEQFF. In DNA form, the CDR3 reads TGTGCCAGCAGCTTTATCCCAGGGTCAGGGAATGAGCAGTTCTTC.

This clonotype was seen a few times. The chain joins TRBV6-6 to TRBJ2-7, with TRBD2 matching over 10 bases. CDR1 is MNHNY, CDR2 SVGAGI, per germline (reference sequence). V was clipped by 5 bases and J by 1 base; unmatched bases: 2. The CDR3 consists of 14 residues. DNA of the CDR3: TGTGCCAGCAGTGTACTAGCGGGATCCTACGAGCAGTACTTC. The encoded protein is CASSVLAGSYEQYF.

The CDR3 is CASSQDLNRGQETQYF. For the CDR3, the DNA is TGCGCCAGCAGCCAAGATTTGAACAGGGGTCAAGAGACCCAGTACTTC. The gene calls are TRBV4-1 and TRBJ2-5; 7 nucleotides align to TRBD1. J was trimmed by 2 bases and V by 0 bases; bases with no gene match: 6. The CDR3 extends over 16 amino acids. The germline gives CDR1 MGHRA, CDR2 YSYEKL.

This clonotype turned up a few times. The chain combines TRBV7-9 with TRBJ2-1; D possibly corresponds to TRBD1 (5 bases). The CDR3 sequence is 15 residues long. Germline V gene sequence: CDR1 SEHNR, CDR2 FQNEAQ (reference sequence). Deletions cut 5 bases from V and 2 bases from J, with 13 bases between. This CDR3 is CASSPRAVPYNEQFF. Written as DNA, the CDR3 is TGTGCCAGCAGCCCCAGGGCCGTCCCCTACAATGAGCAGTTCTTC.

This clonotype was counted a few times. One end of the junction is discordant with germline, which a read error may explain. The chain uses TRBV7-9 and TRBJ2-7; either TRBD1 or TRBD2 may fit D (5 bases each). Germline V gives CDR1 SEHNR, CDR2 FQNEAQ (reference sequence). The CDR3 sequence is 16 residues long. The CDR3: CASILTGTDLSYEQYF. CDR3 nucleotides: TGTGCCAGCATCTTAACCGGGACGGATCTTTCCTACGAGCAGTACTTC.

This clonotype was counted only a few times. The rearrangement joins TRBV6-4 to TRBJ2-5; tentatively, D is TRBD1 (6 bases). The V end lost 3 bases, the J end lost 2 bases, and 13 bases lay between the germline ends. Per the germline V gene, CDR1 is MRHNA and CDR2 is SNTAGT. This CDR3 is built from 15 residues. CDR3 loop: CASSETPGTQETQYF. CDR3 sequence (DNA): TGTGCCAGCAGTGAAACCCCCGGGACACAAGAGACCCAGTACTTC.

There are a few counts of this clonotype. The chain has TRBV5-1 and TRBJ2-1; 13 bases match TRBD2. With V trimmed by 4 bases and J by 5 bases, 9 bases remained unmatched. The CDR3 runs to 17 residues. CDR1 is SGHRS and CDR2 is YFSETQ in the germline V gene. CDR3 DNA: TGCGCCAGCAGCCCCCGACTAGCGGGGGGTCCCAACAATGAGCAGTTCTTC. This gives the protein CASSPRLAGGPNNEQFF.

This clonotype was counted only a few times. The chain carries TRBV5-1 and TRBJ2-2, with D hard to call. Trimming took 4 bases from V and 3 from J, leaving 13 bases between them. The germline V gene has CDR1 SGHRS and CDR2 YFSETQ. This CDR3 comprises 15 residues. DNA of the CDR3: TGCGCCAGCAGCCAGGAGTCTTATTACACCGGGGAGCTGTTTTTT. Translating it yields CASSQESYYTGELFF.

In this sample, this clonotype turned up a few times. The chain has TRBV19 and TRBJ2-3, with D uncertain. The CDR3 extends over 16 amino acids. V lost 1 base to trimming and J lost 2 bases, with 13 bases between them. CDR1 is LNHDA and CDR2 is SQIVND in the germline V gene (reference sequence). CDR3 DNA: TGTGCCAGTAGTATAGGATGGGCAGGAGTCACAGATACGCAGTATTTT. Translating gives CASSIGWAGVTDTQYF.

CDR3: CASNRAGAKNIQYF. CDR3 DNA sequence: TGTGCCAGCAACAGGGCGGGAGCCAAAAACATTCAGTACTTC. V is TRBV6-5 and J is TRBJ2-4; TRBD1 might be the D (6 bases). Trimming shortened V by 7 bases and J by 0 bases, and 10 bases separated the two germline ends. CDR1 and CDR2 from the germline V gene are MNHEY and SVGAGI. The CDR3 runs 14 residues.

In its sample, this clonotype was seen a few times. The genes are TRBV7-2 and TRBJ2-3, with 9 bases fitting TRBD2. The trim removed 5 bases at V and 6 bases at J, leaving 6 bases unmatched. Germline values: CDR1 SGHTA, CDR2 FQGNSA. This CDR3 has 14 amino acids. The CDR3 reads CASSPSGMVDTQYF. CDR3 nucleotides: TGTGCCAGCAGCCCTAGCGGGATGGTGGATACGCAGTATTTT.

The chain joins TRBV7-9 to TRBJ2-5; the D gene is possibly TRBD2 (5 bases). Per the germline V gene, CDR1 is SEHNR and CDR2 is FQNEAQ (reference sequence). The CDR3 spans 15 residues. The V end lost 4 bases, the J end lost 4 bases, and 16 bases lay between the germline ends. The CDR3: CASSSVGPAGETQYF. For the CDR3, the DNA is TGTGCCAGCAGCTCCGTCGGGCCTGCGGGAGAGACCCAGTACTTC.

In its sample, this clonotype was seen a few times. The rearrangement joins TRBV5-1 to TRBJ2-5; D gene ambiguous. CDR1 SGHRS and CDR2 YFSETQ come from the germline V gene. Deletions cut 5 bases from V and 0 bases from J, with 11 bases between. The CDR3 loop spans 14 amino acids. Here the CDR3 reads CASSSTEYQETQYF. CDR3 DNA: TGCGCCAGCAGTTCTACAGAGTACCAAGAGACCCAGTACTTC.

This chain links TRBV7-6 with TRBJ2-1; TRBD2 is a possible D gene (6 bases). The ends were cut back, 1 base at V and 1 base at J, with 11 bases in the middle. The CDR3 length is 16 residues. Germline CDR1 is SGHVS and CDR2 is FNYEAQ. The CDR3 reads CASSLGIGSSYNEQFF. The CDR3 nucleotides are TGTGCCAGCAGCTTAGGGATCGGGAGTTCCTACAATGAGCAGTTCTTC. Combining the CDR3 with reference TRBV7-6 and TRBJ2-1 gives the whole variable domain GAGVSQSPRYKVTKRGQDVALRCDPISGHVSLYWYRQALGQGPEFLTYFNYEAQQDKSGLPNDRFSAERPEGSISTLTIQRTEQRDSAMYRCASSLGIGSSYNEQFFGPGTRLTVL.

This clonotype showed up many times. The CDR3 bases are TGTGCCAGCAACCCGGGGGAGAGCGGGGGAGCTCCTGCAGATACGCAGTATTTT. The encoded protein is CASNPGESGGAPADTQYF. This chain uses TRBV5-5 with TRBJ2-3; 8 bases line up with TRBD2. This CDR3 is 18 amino acids long. The V gene's germline CDR1 is SGHKS and CDR2 YYEKEE (reference sequence). After removal of 6 bases from V and 4 bases from J, the junction contained 19 bases not matched to a gene.

Here the CDR3 reads CASRPQGGGYGYTF. The CDR3 DNA follows: TGTGCCAGCAGGCCCCAGGGCGGGGGCTATGGCTACACCTTC. J is TRBJ1-2 and V is TRBV27; TRBD1 might be the D (5 bases). Germline lookup yields CDR1 MNHEY and CDR2 SMNVEV (reference sequence). The CDR3 extends over 14 amino acids. Between the trimmed V and J ends, which lost 6 bases and 4 bases, there was a span of 15 bases.